This T cell receptor beta chain was profiled in a study of T cells in tuberculosis. The table came from immunoSEQ multiplex PCR; TCRdb's copy has only in-frame clones and leaves some out. This sample has around 26,000 clones, with 85% to 95% found just once. CDR3 length: 14 amino acids. CDR1 SGHAT and CDR2 FQDESV come from the germline V gene (reference sequence). The V gene lost 1 base and the J gene lost 5 bases, with 9 bases spanning the gap. Sequencing was done on a sample of PBMCs. The receptor was derived from a donor between 5 and 29 years old with latent tuberculosis or without tuberculosis infection. Some clones in this sample may be carry-over from other donors' samples. The chain couples TRBV11-1 to TRBJ2-1; D uncertain. The CDR3 protein is CASSLVRPDNEQFF. As DNA, the CDR3 is TGTGCCAGCAGCTTAGTGCGGCCCGACAATGAGCAGTTCTTC.